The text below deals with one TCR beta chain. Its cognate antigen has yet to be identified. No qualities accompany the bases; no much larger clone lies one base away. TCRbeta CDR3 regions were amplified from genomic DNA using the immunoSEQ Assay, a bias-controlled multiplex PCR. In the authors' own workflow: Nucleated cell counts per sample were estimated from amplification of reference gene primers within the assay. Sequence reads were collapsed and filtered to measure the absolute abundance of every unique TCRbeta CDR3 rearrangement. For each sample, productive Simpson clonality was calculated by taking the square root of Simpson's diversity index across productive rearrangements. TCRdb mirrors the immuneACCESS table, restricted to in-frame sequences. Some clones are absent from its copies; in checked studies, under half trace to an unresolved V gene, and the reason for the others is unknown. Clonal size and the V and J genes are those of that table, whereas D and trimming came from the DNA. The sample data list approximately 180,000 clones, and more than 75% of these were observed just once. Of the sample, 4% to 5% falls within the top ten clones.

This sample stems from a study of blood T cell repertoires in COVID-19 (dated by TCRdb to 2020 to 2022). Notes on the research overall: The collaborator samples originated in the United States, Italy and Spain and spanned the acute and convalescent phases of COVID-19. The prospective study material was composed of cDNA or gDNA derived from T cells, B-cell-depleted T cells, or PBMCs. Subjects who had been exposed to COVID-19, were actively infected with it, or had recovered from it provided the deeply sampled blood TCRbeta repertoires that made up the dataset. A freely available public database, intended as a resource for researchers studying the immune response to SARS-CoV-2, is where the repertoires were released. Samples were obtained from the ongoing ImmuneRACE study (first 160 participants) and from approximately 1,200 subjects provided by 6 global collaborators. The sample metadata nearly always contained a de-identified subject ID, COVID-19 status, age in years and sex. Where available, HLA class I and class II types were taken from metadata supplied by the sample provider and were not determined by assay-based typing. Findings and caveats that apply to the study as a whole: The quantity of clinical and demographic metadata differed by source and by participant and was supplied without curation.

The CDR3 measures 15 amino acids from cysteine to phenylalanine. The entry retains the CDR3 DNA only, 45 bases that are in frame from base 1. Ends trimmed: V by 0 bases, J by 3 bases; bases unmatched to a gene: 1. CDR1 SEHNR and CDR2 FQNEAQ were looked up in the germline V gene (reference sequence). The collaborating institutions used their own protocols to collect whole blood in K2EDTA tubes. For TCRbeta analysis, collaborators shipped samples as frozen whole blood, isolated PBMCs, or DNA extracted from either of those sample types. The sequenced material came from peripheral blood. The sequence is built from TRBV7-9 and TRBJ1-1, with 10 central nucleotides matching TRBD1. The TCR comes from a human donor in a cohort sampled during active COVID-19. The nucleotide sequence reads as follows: TGTGCCAGCAGCTTAGCGGGACAGGGGTACACTGAAGCTTTCTTT. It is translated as CASSLAGQGYTEAFF.